The clone carrying this T cell receptor beta chain was found a few times. What it binds is not known. Carried by the TCR beta cDNA libraries were unique molecular identifiers. There were about 1 to 10 million T cells, and roughly 0.5 million cDNA molecules came from them. MiXCR, applied by TCRdb to the PCR reads, yields one record per CDR3 protein. The sample lists about 260,000 distinct CDR3 sequences, 35% to 40% occurring once. The CDR3 contains 15 residues. The V end was cut by 3 bases, the J end by 1 base, with 9 bases between. CDR1 is SGHDN, CDR2 FVKESK, per germline. This sample is part of a study of post-analysis software for immune sequencing data. Study-wide findings and caveats: The study found TRBV5-6, TRBV5-1 and TRBV20-1 among five TRBV segments more frequent in patients than controls.

The sequenced sample consisted of blood. The J gene is TRBJ2-2, the V gene TRBV14; no clear D gene. The TCR originated in a girl aged 10-17 years with multiple sclerosis. The CDR3 coding sequence is TGTGCCAGCAGCCAGTATCCCCGGAACACCGGGGAGCTGTTTTTT. It translates to CASSQYPRNTGELFF.